A single sample is the source of the 21 T cell receptor beta chains below, sequenced in a study of cytomegalovirus exposure and HLA in healthy donors. PCR amplification relied on 60 Vbeta primers (plus 13 Jbeta primers). This table comes from immunoSEQ multiplex PCR, and its TCRdb copy is limited to in-frame clones, with some not included. This table has 210,000 or so clones, over 80% appearing once. Sequenced sample: PBMCs. All receptors come from a boy aged 2 to 10 in good health and CMV-seronegative.

CDR3 DNA: TGTGCCAGCAGCGGGACGTCAGGGGGCGCGGGAAACACCATATATTTT. Amino acids: CASSGTSGGAGNTIYF. This chain connects TRBV9 to TRBJ1-3; TRBD1 matches at 8 bases. The CDR3 loop spans 16 amino acids. Trimming took 3 bases from V and 4 from J; bases not matched to a gene: 9. Germline-derived CDR1 and CDR2 are SGDLS and YYNGEE.

As to this clone: The same CDR3 arises from other DNA sequences in this sample as well. This rearrangement joins TRBV6-4 to TRBJ2-7; 8 bases are shared with TRBD1. CDR3 length equals 11 residues. The junction had 1 base not matched to a gene; V was cut back by 6 bases and J by 6 bases. CDR1 is MRHNA and CDR2 is SNTAGT in the germline V gene. CDR3 amino acids: CASSDRGEQYF. For the CDR3, the DNA is TGTGCCAGCAGCGACAGGGGCGAGCAGTACTTC.

The chain combines TRBV15 with TRBJ2-5, with TRBD1 as a possible D gene (5 bases). There are 17 residues in the CDR3. Trimming took 1 base from V and 3 from J, leaving 18 bases between them. The germline V gene has CDR1 LNHNV and CDR2 YYDKDF (reference sequence). The CDR3 DNA reads as TGTGCCACCAGCAGAGGTCGTTGGTTTACGACAGAAGAGACCCAGTACTTC. Amino acid sequence: CATSRGRWFTTEETQYF.

V and J are TRBV19 and TRBJ2-1; 7 nucleotides align to TRBD2. Germline trimming cut 5 bases from V and 4 bases from J; bases unmatched to any gene: 5. The CDR3 length is 14 residues. Per the germline V gene, CDR1 is LNHDA and CDR2 is SQIVND (reference sequence). The CDR3 DNA sequence: TGTGCCAGTAGTCTGCCGGGAGGATACAATGAGCAGTTCTTC. Amino acid sequence: CASSLPGGYNEQFF.

For the CDR3, the DNA is TGCGCCAGCAGGGGACAGGAGTCCTACGAGCAGTACTTC. Translating gives CASRGQESYEQYF. The chain couples TRBV5-1 to TRBJ2-7; 8 nucleotides match TRBD1. V lost 5 bases and J lost 1; bases outside the gene matches: 2. This CDR3 comprises 13 residues. Germline loops: CDR1 SGHRS, CDR2 YFSETQ.

V is TRBV2 and J is TRBJ2-5; 7 bases map to TRBD2. Matching the DNA end better, TRBJ2-7 makes the J call doubtful. Germline CDR1 SNHLY, CDR2 FYNNEI. The CDR3 totals 15 residues. CDR3: CASRGREVSPYEQYF. The DNA of the CDR3 is TGTGCCAGCAGAGGACGGGAGGTTTCCCCCTACGAGCAGTACTTC.

This chain connects TRBV6-5 to TRBJ2-7, with D perhaps TRBD1 (7 bases). Deletions cut 6 bases from V and 2 bases from J, with 14 bases between. Germline lookup yields CDR1 MNHEY and CDR2 SVGAGI. The CDR3 length is 14 residues. This CDR3 is CASRITGEAYEQYF. CDR3 nucleotide sequence: TGTGCCAGCAGAATAACAGGGGAGGCCTACGAGCAGTACTTC.

The chain is built from TRBV6-1 and TRBJ2-2; the D gene is possibly TRBD2 (5 bases). CDR3 size: 14 residues. Trimming removed 6 bases from V and 5 bases from J, with 13 bases in between. Per germline, CDR1 MNHNS and CDR2 SASEGT. The CDR3, as DNA: TGTGCCAGCAGGCCCTCTCGGGGTACCGGGGAGCTGTTTTTT. Translation gives CASRPSRGTGELFF.

V usage is TRBV9 and J usage is TRBJ2-3, with 10 positions matching TRBD2. CDR3 length equals 16 residues. The V and J ends lost 3 bases and 2 bases, in that order; junction bases with no gene match: 6. CDR1 SGDLS and CDR2 YYNGEE come from the germline V gene. In DNA, the CDR3 is TGTGCCAGCAGCGCGGGGACTAGCGAGCTCACAGATACGCAGTATTTT. Translating gives CASSAGTSELTDTQYF.

The gene calls are TRBV19 and TRBJ1-1; D unclear. The CDR3 totals 13 residues. V was clipped by 3 bases and J by 1 base, with 6 bases between them. Germline assignment: CDR1 LNHDA and CDR2 SQIVND (reference sequence). The CDR3 region has the DNA TGTGCCAGTAGTATTGTCTGGAACACTGAAGCTTTCTTT. Its protein is CASSIVWNTEAFF.

V and J are TRBV18 and TRBJ1-2; D unresolved. With 3 bases removed from V and 3 bases from J, the gap between germline ends came to 17 bases. There are 16 residues in the CDR3. Germline V lookup: CDR1 KGHSH, CDR2 LQKENI. Here the CDR3 reads CASSPLARILDYGYTF. CDR3 nucleotides: TGTGCCAGCTCACCCCTGGCGCGTATACTAGACTATGGCTACACCTTC. Full variable domain (missing parts from reference TRBV18 and TRBJ1-2): NAGVMQNPRHLVRRRGQEARLRCSPMKGHSHVYWYRQLPEEGLKFMVYLQKENIIDESGMPKERFSAEFPKEGPSILRIQQVVRGDSAAYFCASSPLARILDYGYTFGSGTRLTVV.

Comments on this clone: The identical CDR3 is also encoded by other nucleotide sequences in the sample. The J gene is TRBJ2-5, the V gene TRBV30; TRBD2 might be the D (6 bases). V was clipped by 5 bases and J by 2 bases, with 9 bases between them. Per the germline V gene, CDR1 is GTSNPN and CDR2 is SVGIG (reference sequence). The length of the CDR3 is 12 residues. CDR3 amino acids: CAWGGLQETQYF. For the CDR3, the DNA is TGTGCCTGGGGGGGACTTCAAGAGACCCAGTACTTC.

This chain joins TRBV4-1 and TRBJ1-2; D remains unclear. The V and J ends lost 1 base and 1 base respectively, with 7 bases between them. CDR1 is MGHRA and CDR2 is YSYEKL in the germline V gene. CDR3 length: 14 amino acids. This CDR3 reads CASSQASVNYGYTF. The CDR3 bases are TGCGCCAGCAGCCAAGCTTCGGTTAACTATGGCTACACCTTC.

The rearrangement joins TRBV9 to TRBJ2-3, with TRBD2 as a possible D gene (6 bases). This CDR3 comprises 16 residues. V dropped 3 bases and J dropped 3 bases, with 17 bases sitting between them. CDR1 is SGDLS, CDR2 YYNGEE, per germline. CDR3 loop: CASSARDGSGTDTQYF. The CDR3 DNA is TGTGCCAGCAGCGCGAGAGACGGGAGTGGGACAGATACGCAGTATTTT.

The chain recombines TRBV25-1 with TRBJ1-2; TRBD1 agrees at 7 bases. With 1 base clipped from V and 5 bases from J, the junction kept 10 bases outside the gene matches. Germline assignment: CDR1 MGHDK and CDR2 SYGVNS. This CDR3 region has 16 residues. The CDR3 reads CASSESPPEQGYGYTF. CDR3 sequence (DNA): TGTGCCAGCAGTGAATCTCCCCCCGAACAGGGGTATGGCTACACCTTC.

This clone was recorded only once. V is TRBV7-9 and J is TRBJ2-1; maybe TRBD1 (5 bases). CDR1 and CDR2 (germline): SEHNR, FQNEAQ (reference sequence). This CDR3 contains 12 residues. V gave up 6 bases and J gave up 9 bases, with 12 bases separating them. The CDR3: CASSEDTCEQFF. CDR3 nucleotides: TGTGCCAGCAGTGAGGACACTTGTGAGCAGTTCTTC.

This clone came up a few times. The rearrangement uses TRBV6-1 and TRBJ2-5, with D unclear. CDR3 size: 12 residues. The germline CDR1 and CDR2 sequences are MNHNS and SASEGT. V dropped 3 bases and J dropped 5 bases, with 7 bases sitting between them. The DNA of the CDR3 is TGTGCCAGCAGTGAGGTTGCGGAGACCCAGTACTTC. Amino acid sequence: CASSEVAETQYF.

V and J are TRBV27 and TRBJ2-2; D is unresolved. Germline-derived CDR1 and CDR2 are MNHEY and SMNVEV (reference sequence). Trimming pared 3 bases from V and 8 bases from J, leaving 13 bases between. The CDR3 has 14 residues. CDR3 sequence reads: CASSFNPLSGELFF. The CDR3, as DNA: TGTGCCAGCAGTTTTAATCCCTTGAGTGGGGAGCTGTTTTTT.

The chain couples TRBV7-2 to TRBJ2-3; 7 nucleotides agree with TRBD2. CDR1 and CDR2 (germline): SGHTA, FQGNSA. Trimming at V came to 6 bases and at J to 1 base, leaving 10 bases not matched to a gene. The length of the CDR3 is 16 residues. Here the CDR3 reads CASRGNSGLGTDTQYF. As DNA, the CDR3 is TGTGCCAGCAGGGGAAATAGCGGGCTTGGCACAGATACGCAGTATTTT.

This rearrangement joins TRBV4-1 to TRBJ2-1; 10 nucleotides agree with TRBD2. Germline V gene lookup returns CDR1 MGHRA and CDR2 YSYEKL. This CDR3 has 15 residues. V trimming: 4 bases; J trimming: 9 bases; junction bases outside the gene matches: 9. CDR3 protein: CASSPVSGRQVEQFF. CDR3 coding DNA: TGCGCCAGCAGCCCCGTTAGCGGGAGGCAAGTTGAGCAGTTCTTC.

This clone was seen a single time. The genes are TRBV27 and TRBJ2-5, with 11 bases fitting TRBD2. The V gene end was trimmed by 4 bases and the J gene end by 3 bases; junction bases not matched to a gene: 7. CDR1 and CDR2 (germline): MNHEY, SMNVEV (reference sequence). The CDR3 spans 16 residues. The CDR3 DNA reads as TGTGCCAGCAGTTCCTTCCCACTAGCGGGAGAAGAGACCCAGTACTTC. Translating it yields CASSSFPLAGEETQYF.